The source of this T cell receptor (beta chain) is a study of T-cell reconstitution after alpha-beta-depleted transplantation in children. This clonotype was detected a few times. Germline trimming cut 1 base from V and 13 bases from J; bases unmatched to any gene: 8. The CDR3 consists of 14 residues. Unique molecular identifiers tagged the TCRbeta library. One entry per CDR3 protein, called by TCRdb with MiXCR from the PCR reads. The table shows 780,000 or so distinct CDR3 sequences, with roughly 16% occurring only once. The chain links TRBV12-3 or TRBV12-4 to TRBJ2-1; 9 nucleotides align to TRBD2. This TCR was recovered from a male patient between 5 and 17 years old who had a stem cell transplant for acute lymphoblastic leukemia, so the T cells may come from the graft donor. This material consisted of PBMCs, mostly from graft donor cells, taken 360 days after TCRalphabeta/CD19-depleted stem cell transplant. The CDR3 DNA follows: TGTGCCAGCAGTTTAGGACTAGCGGCAAAGGCCCAGTTCTTC. It encodes CASSLGLAAKAQFF.